These T cell receptor beta chains were read from a single sample in a study of cytomegalovirus exposure and HLA in healthy donors. Only in-frame clones appear in the TCRdb table, and some are missing; sequencing was by immunoSEQ multiplex PCR. The sample contains 250,000 to 350,000 clones, 70% to 90% of which appear only once. Source material: PBMCs. All receptors derive from a woman under 30 in good health and CMV-seronegative. CDR3s leave out the opening cysteine and the closing phenylalanine or tryptophan. The D gene is left open where the match is weak.

>-|TRBJ2-1|TRBV12-5
ASGLGQGGNNEQF
>-|TRBJ2-7|TRBV29-1
SVEYPARSYEQY
>TRBD2|TRBJ2-1|TRBV2
ASTDGLAIGEQF
>TRBD1|TRBJ2-7|TRBV4-1
ASSPAPGQVSEQY
>-|TRBJ2-1|TRBV19
ASSIRDSLARDEQF
>TRBD1|TRBJ2-1|TRBV29-1
SVEGQGRWNEQF
>-|TRBJ2-6|TRBV5-1
ASSVTGSGANVLT
>TRBD1|TRBJ1-3|TRBV28
ASSGDSGNTIY
>-|TRBJ2-7|TRBV5-1
ASSYGHGSYEQY
>-|TRBJ1-4|TRBV6-1
ASSEALGSANEKLF
>-|TRBJ2-1|TRBV5-1
ASSLAGLTYNEQF
>-|TRBJ1-2|TRBV28
ASREAVGYGYT
>TRBD2|TRBJ2-3|TRBV4-3
ASSLGTSGSGFTDTQY
>-|TRBJ2-7|TRBV6-5
AIGPGGAVYEQY
>-|TRBJ2-1|TRBV4-3
ASSRAASVNEQF
>TRBD2|TRBJ2-3|TRBV7-2
ASSLGGRLGGTDTQY